Each of the 30 T cell receptor beta chains below was sequenced from the same sample in a study of blood T cell repertoires in COVID-19. Some clones are missing from TCRdb's copy, which holds only in-frame ones; the method was immunoSEQ multiplex PCR. This table holds over 150,000 clones, approximately 85% found once. The sequenced material came from peripheral blood. These receptors all stem from a woman of 80 years or more with COVID-19, enrolled during active disease.

This clone was picked up a small number of times. The genes are TRBV7-8 and TRBJ1-5; maybe TRBD1 (6 bases). This CDR3 contains 14 residues. Trimming removed 5 bases from V and 11 bases from J, with 19 bases in between. The germline gives CDR1 SGHVS, CDR2 FQNEAQ. The CDR3 protein is CASSVYRDPLTQHF. The CDR3 coding sequence is TGTGCCAGCAGCGTCTACAGGGACCCTTTAACCCAGCATTTT.

The gene calls are TRBV14 and TRBJ2-7; TRBD1 might be the D (6 bases). V lost 4 bases to trimming and J lost 0 bases, with 16 bases between them. The length of the CDR3 is 16 residues. Germline loops: CDR1 SGHDN, CDR2 FVKESK. This CDR3 reads CASSLWGPPSSYEQYF. The CDR3 DNA follows: TGTGCCAGCAGCCTGTGGGGGCCGCCCAGCTCCTACGAGCAGTACTTC. Supplemented by reference TRBV14 and TRBJ2-7, the full variable domain reads EAGVTQFPSHSVIEKGQTVTLRCDPISGHDNLYWYRRVMGKEIKFLLHFVKESKQDESGMPNNRFLAERTGGTYSTLKVQPAELEDSGVYFCASSLWGPPSSYEQYFGPGTRLTVT.

This chain uses TRBV7-9 with TRBJ1-2, with 10 bases that match TRBD1. CDR1 is SEHNR, CDR2 FQNEAQ, per germline (reference sequence). The CDR3 contains 15 residues. With 5 bases clipped from V and 5 bases from J, the junction kept 8 bases outside the gene matches. This CDR3 reads CASSLRGGQGYGYTF. The CDR3 DNA is TGTGCCAGCAGCCTAAGAGGGGGACAGGGGTATGGCTACACCTTC.

The V gene is TRBV4-1, the J gene TRBJ2-3; the match to TRBD2 covers 9 bases. The CDR3 totals 16 residues. The germline V gene has CDR1 MGHRA and CDR2 YSYEKL. With 2 bases clipped from V and 0 bases from J, the junction kept 3 bases outside the gene matches. The DNA for the CDR3 is TGCGCCAGCAGCCAAATAGCGGGGGTAAGCACAGATACGCAGTATTTT. Its translation: CASSQIAGVSTDTQYF.

This chain links TRBV19 with TRBJ1-5, with a weak D call TRBD1 (5 bases). From germline, CDR1 is LNHDA and CDR2 SQIVND (reference sequence). The CDR3 runs 15 residues. Trimming left V 6 bases short and J 0 bases short, with 12 bases between. In DNA form, the CDR3 reads TGTGCCAGTAGCAGACAGATTCATAGCAATCAGCCCCAGCATTTT. It translates to CASSRQIHSNQPQHF.

This chain connects TRBV5-5 to TRBJ1-2, with D perhaps TRBD1 (5 bases). In germline, CDR1 is SGHKS, CDR2 YYEKEE (reference sequence). V lost 4 bases, J lost 6 bases, and 10 bases lay in between. The CDR3 is made up of 12 amino acids. CDR3 DNA sequence: TGTGCCAGCAGCAACAGGTTTGATGGCTACACCTTC. This sequence encodes CASSNRFDGYTF.

The gene calls are TRBV9 and TRBJ2-1, with 13 nucleotides matching TRBD2. The germline V gene encodes CDR1 SGDLS and CDR2 YYNGEE. The CDR3 runs 16 residues. V shed 3 bases and J 6 bases; nucleotides not matched to a gene: 6. The chain's CDR3 is CASSAHGLAGVNEQFF. For the CDR3, the DNA is TGTGCCAGCAGCGCACATGGACTAGCGGGAGTCAATGAGCAGTTCTTC.

The sample holds one count of this clone. The J gene is TRBJ2-1, the V gene TRBV4-2; perhaps TRBD1 as D (7 bases). The CDR3 runs to 14 residues. V was clipped by 0 bases and J by 11 bases, with 14 bases between them. In germline, CDR1 is LGHNA, CDR2 YNFKEQ. The CDR3 DNA reads TGTGCCAGCAGCCAAGATGCACAGGGGAGGCAGCAGTTCTTC. It yields the protein CASSQDAQGRQQFF.

The CDR3 is CASSPGRRGDDQPQHF. The CDR3 DNA sequence: TGTGCCAGCTCACCAGGGCGCAGGGGAGACGATCAGCCCCAGCATTTT. V is TRBV18 and J is TRBJ1-5; maybe TRBD1 (6 bases). The CDR3 covers 16 residues. The germline V gene encodes CDR1 KGHSH and CDR2 LQKENI. Deletions cut 2 bases from V and 5 bases from J, with 16 bases between.

The chain uses TRBV7-2 and TRBJ2-2; the D is unclear. Looked up from germline, CDR1 is SGHTA and CDR2 is FQGNSA. This CDR3 contains 14 residues. Deletions cut 3 bases from V and 4 bases from J, with 9 bases between. CDR3 coding DNA: TGTGCCAGCAGCTTGGTCCGCGGCACCGGGGAGCTGTTTTTT. This codes for CASSLVRGTGELFF.

This chain uses TRBV5-1 with TRBJ2-3, with TRBD2 identical over 8 bases. Germline lookup yields CDR1 SGHRS and CDR2 YFSETQ. V trimming: 1 base; J trimming: 4 bases; junction bases outside the gene matches: 2. The CDR3 totals 14 residues. The CDR3 DNA reads as TGCGCCAGCAGCTTGACTAGCGGCTCAGATACGCAGTATTTT. Protein product: CASSLTSGSDTQYF.

The rearrangement joins TRBV5-1 to TRBJ2-5; TRBD2 aligns across 7 bases. With 0 bases clipped from V and 1 base from J, the junction kept 3 bases outside the gene matches. The CDR3 totals 15 residues. Germline-derived CDR1 and CDR2 are SGHRS and YFSETQ. The CDR3 region is CASSLAGTTQETQYF. Here the CDR3 DNA reads TGCGCCAGCAGCTTGGCCGGGACTACCCAAGAGACCCAGTACTTC.

The rearrangement joins TRBV19 to TRBJ2-5; 9 bases map to TRBD1. The CDR3 has 15 residues. J lost 2 bases, V lost 5 bases, and 6 bases had no gene match. Germline CDR1 LNHDA, CDR2 SQIVND (reference sequence). The CDR3 nucleotides are TGTGCCAGTAGTCTTACAGGGGGCACGCAAGAGACCCAGTACTTC. It encodes CASSLTGGTQETQYF.

This sequence joins TRBV6-1 and TRBJ2-3, with D perhaps matching TRBD1 (5 bases). CDR3 length: 17 residues. The V and J ends lost 3 bases and 0 bases respectively, with 16 bases between them. CDR1 MNHNS and CDR2 SASEGT come from the germline V gene. The CDR3 DNA sequence: TGTGCCAGCAGTGAGACACAGGCAATCCATAGCACAGATACGCAGTATTTT. This gives the protein CASSETQAIHSTDTQYF.

The V and J genes are TRBV18 and TRBJ1-1; 7 positions match TRBD1. The V gene end was trimmed by 6 bases and the J gene end by 6 bases; junction bases not matched to a gene: 7. This CDR3 contains 13 residues. The V gene's germline CDR1 is KGHSH and CDR2 LQKENI. As DNA, the CDR3 is TGTGCCAGCTCCCAAGGTAGGGGGCCTGAAGCTTTCTTT. Translating it yields CASSQGRGPEAFF. Based on the CDR3 plus reference TRBV18 and TRBJ1-1, the full variable domain is NAGVMQNPRHLVRRRGQEARLRCSPMKGHSHVYWYRQLPEEGLKFMVYLQKENIIDESGMPKERFSAEFPKEGPSILRIQQVVRGDSAAYFCASSQGRGPEAFFGQGTRLTVV.

The V call is TRBV19, the J call TRBJ2-3; the match to TRBD2 covers 13 bases. Germline trimming cut 4 bases from V and 2 bases from J; bases unmatched to any gene: 3. Per germline, CDR1 LNHDA and CDR2 SQIVND (reference sequence). This CDR3 has 16 residues. In nucleotides, the CDR3 is TGTGCCAGTAGTAGGGGACTAGCGGGAACCACAGATACGCAGTATTTT. This sequence encodes CASSRGLAGTTDTQYF.

The genes are TRBV6-1 and TRBJ2-7; maybe TRBD2 (5 bases). Looked up from germline, CDR1 is MNHNS and CDR2 is SASEGT. The V end was cut by 5 bases, the J end by 1 base, with 12 bases between. The CDR3 sequence is 14 residues long. The CDR3 protein is CASSYLGGSYEQYF. DNA of the CDR3: TGTGCCAGCAGTTATTTAGGAGGTTCCTACGAGCAGTACTTC.

The chain couples TRBV2 to TRBJ2-5, with D uncertain. V was trimmed by 5 bases and J by 1 base, leaving 11 bases between them. The CDR3 contains 14 residues. CDR1 and CDR2 from the germline V gene are SNHLY and FYNNEI. The CDR3 loop reads CASSRLLVQETQYF. In nucleotides, the CDR3 is TGTGCCAGCAGTCGACTTCTCGTCCAAGAGACCCAGTACTTC. The entire variable domain, with the rest obtained from reference TRBV2 and TRBJ2-5, is as follows: EPEVTQTPSHQVTQMGQEVILRCVPISNHLYFYWYRQILGQKVEFLVSFYNNEISEKSEIFDDQFSVERPDGSNFTLKIRSTKLEDSAMYFCASSRLLVQETQYFGPGTRLLVL.

The chain carries TRBV30 and TRBJ1-4; possibly TRBD1 for D (6 bases). Deletions cut 0 bases from V and 8 bases from J, with 13 bases between. Germline CDR1 reads GTSNPN; CDR2 reads SVGIG (reference sequence). The CDR3 consists of 14 residues. In DNA, the CDR3 is TGTGCCTGGAGTGTAGGGGGATCGGGGGAAAAACTGTTTTTT. Translated, it gives CAWSVGGSGEKLFF. Variable domain in full (rest from reference TRBV30 and TRBJ1-4): SQTIHQWPATLVQPVGSPLSLECTVEGTSNPNLYWYRQAAGRGLQLLFYSVGIGQISSEVPQNLSASRPQDRQFILSSKKLLLSDSGFYLCAWSVGGSGEKLFFGSGTQLSVL.

The chain carries TRBV19 and TRBJ1-4; possible D gene TRBD1, 5 bases. The germline gives CDR1 LNHDA, CDR2 SQIVND (reference sequence). Trimming took 7 bases from V and 0 from J, leaving 12 bases between them. The CDR3 length is 15 residues. In nucleotides, the CDR3 is TGTGCCAGTAACGGGGGTTCTGCAACTAATGAAAAACTGTTTTTT. Encoded protein: CASNGGSATNEKLFF.

The V and J genes are TRBV6-5 and TRBJ1-5, with 7 bases aligning to TRBD1. The length of the CDR3 is 16 residues. Germline V gives CDR1 MNHEY, CDR2 SVGAGI. V shed 3 bases and J 2 bases; nucleotides not matched to a gene: 7. The CDR3 here is CASSYTTGIGNQPQHF. In DNA, the CDR3 is TGTGCCAGCAGTTATACGACAGGGATCGGCAATCAGCCCCAGCATTTT.

This clone was seen only once. The V call is TRBV18, the J call TRBJ2-1, with D possibly being TRBD1 (6 bases). Germline CDR1 and CDR2: KGHSH and LQKENI. V was clipped by 1 base and J by 0 bases, with 10 bases between them. The CDR3 totals 16 residues. The CDR3 spells CASSPRGPSSYNEQFF. CDR3 bases: TGTGCCAGCTCACCACGGGGGCCCTCCTCCTACAATGAGCAGTTCTTC.

V is TRBV28 and J is TRBJ2-1; the D is unclear. The V gene lost 3 bases and the J gene lost 3 bases, with 6 bases spanning the gap. Germline assignment: CDR1 MDHEN and CDR2 SYDVKM. The CDR3 covers 13 residues. The CDR3 nucleotides are TGTGCCAGCAGTTTCTACAGCTACAATGAGCAGTTCTTC. Its protein is CASSFYSYNEQFF.

This chain connects TRBV11-2 to TRBJ2-7; 8 positions match TRBD1. The junction had 5 bases not matched to a gene; V was cut back by 7 bases and J by 0 bases. This CDR3 is built from 14 residues. CDR1 is SGHAT, CDR2 FQNNGV, per germline. CDR3 amino acids: CASTRTGNSYEQYF. Written as DNA, the CDR3 is TGTGCCAGCACAAGGACAGGGAACTCCTACGAGCAGTACTTC.

The table lists this clone with a count of one. V gene TRBV6-2 or TRBV6-3 combines with J gene TRBJ1-1; D is perhaps TRBD1 (6 bases). Trimming took 5 bases from V and 0 from J, leaving 10 bases between them. In germline, CDR1 is MNHEY, CDR2 SVGEGT. The CDR3 has 14 residues. The CDR3 nucleotides read TGTGCCAGCAGTCACAGGGATATGAACACTGAAGCTTTCTTT. Its protein product is CASSHRDMNTEAFF.

This clone was counted between two and nine times. This rearrangement joins TRBV28 to TRBJ1-2, with 11 positions matching TRBD1. The CDR3 runs to 14 residues. Germline loops: CDR1 MDHEN, CDR2 SYDVKM. After removal of 5 bases from V and 4 bases from J, the junction contained 3 bases not matched to a gene. CDR3 amino acids: CASSGDRGVYGYTF. The DNA for the CDR3 is TGTGCCAGCAGTGGGGACAGGGGGGTCTATGGCTACACCTTC.

The rearrangement joins TRBV20-1 to TRBJ1-1, with D uncertain. Germline lookup yields CDR1 DFQATT and CDR2 SNEGSKA (reference sequence). CDR3 length: 11 residues. V was trimmed by 4 bases and J by 8 bases, leaving 11 bases between them. The CDR3 nucleotides are TGCAGTGCTAAAGCCCAAGTGGAAGCTTTCTTT. Translation gives CSAKAQVEAFF.

The genes are TRBV7-8 and TRBJ1-2, with 8 bases matching TRBD1. Germline lookup yields CDR1 SGHVS and CDR2 FQNEAQ. The V gene end was trimmed by 5 bases and the J gene end by 0 bases; junction bases not matched to a gene: 14. The CDR3 covers 18 residues. The CDR3 nucleotides read TGTGCCAGCAGCATGATTCGACAGGGGCCCTTAGCTAACTATGGCTACACCTTC. Translation: CASSMIRQGPLANYGYTF.

The chain recombines TRBV5-1 with TRBJ2-5, with a possible D match to TRBD1 (6 bases). V lost 0 bases and J 5 bases, leaving 14 bases between the germline ends. Per the germline V gene, CDR1 is SGHRS and CDR2 is YFSETQ. This CDR3 contains 15 residues. CDR3 residues: CASSLAGRGWETQYF. The CDR3, as DNA: TGCGCCAGCAGCTTGGCCGGCAGGGGATGGGAGACCCAGTACTTC.

This chain joins TRBV2 and TRBJ2-1; the D gene is possibly TRBD2 (5 bases). The CDR3 extends over 12 amino acids. Germline V gene sequence: CDR1 SNHLY, CDR2 FYNNEI. With 4 bases removed from V and 12 bases from J, the gap between germline ends came to 13 bases. The CDR3: CASSGDPGMQFF. The CDR3 bases are TGTGCCAGCAGTGGAGACCCGGGGATGCAGTTCTTC.